This TCR beta chain was profiled in a study of T cells in Graves' hyperthyroidism and ophthalmopathy. In the study overall: Initial diagnosis, before any treatment, was when peripheral blood was collected. Study-level results: Blood also showed most of the thyroid clonotypes that were expanded above 0.001.

TCR beta CDR3 regions were amplified from RNA. The HTBI primer set drove a first-round RT-PCR of the TCR CDR3. TCRdb re-analysed the multiplex PCR reads in MiXCR, keeping a single row per CDR3 protein. The repertoire includes about 640,000 distinct CDR3 sequences, about 20% of them detected once, and around a third sits in the top ten. Points on this clonotype: Antigen: not known.

Among ophthalmopathy patients, the Clinical Activity Score reached at least 3, the NOSPECS grade reached at least 4, and duration remained under 3 months. Clinical symptoms, serum thyroxine, TRAb, thyroid ultrasound and orbital computed tomography established diagnosis. The V gene lost 6 bases and the J gene lost 8 bases, with 16 bases spanning the gap. Germline loops: CDR1 MNHNS, CDR2 SASEGT. The CDR3 totals 13 residues. This chain joins TRBV6-1 and TRBJ1-2; D possibly corresponds to TRBD1 (5 bases). This TCR derives from a man aged 25 to 40 with Graves' ophthalmopathy. The source material was blood. DNA for the CDR3: TGTGCCAGCAGGGCCTGGGGAGGGGACGGCTACACCTTC. Translation: CASRAWGGDGYTF.